This TCR beta chain stems from a study of cytomegalovirus exposure and HLA in healthy donors (TCRdb year 2017). With respect to the entire study: A later analysis indicated that the roughly 120 validation repertoires were generated on the platform also employed for the roughly 650 repertoires of the first cohort. High-throughput TCR immunosequencing, statistical association of individual TCRs with disease status, and machine learning were combined to predict cytomegalovirus infection status. The study aimed to test whether cataloging public T cell receptors could reveal signatures of past pathogen exposure. Besides the first cohort of hundreds of subjects, a separate validation cohort made up of some 110 different subjects was used.

Findings and caveats that apply to the study as a whole: The validation cohort had no HLA typing available for a later analysis, so co-occurrence within that cohort was assessed over all 120 or so repertoires. Most TCR sequences were observed very rarely across donors, whereas some public TCRs were present in many individuals. A total of 150 to 200 TCR beta chains were listed by the study as associated with cytomegalovirus. The classifier was reported to diagnose cytomegalovirus status with high specificity and sensitivity in both the original cohort and the validation cohort. The authors suggested that the approach could potentially be generalized to other disease states and immunological phenotypes. Of the cluster scores, approximately 95% were above 0 in a later analysis, which found that TCRs clustered in the first cohort also tended to co-occur in the 110 or so validation repertoires. In vitro tests confirmed that a few of the cytomegalovirus-associated TCR beta chains recognize cytomegalovirus antigens.

The CDR3 covers 15 residues, taking in both the cysteine and the phenylalanine. Here the CDR3 DNA is all that survives: 45 bases in frame from base 1. The junction shows trimming of 5 bases on V and 4 bases on J, and the gene matches do not reach 4 bases of it. CDR1 is given as WNHNN and CDR2 as SYGVQD, both from the germline V gene (reference sequence). The library was made by the immunoSEQ multiplex PCR assay. Per the authors' processing: To diagnose cytomegalovirus status from the catalog of TCR beta chain sequences, a statistical classification framework was built. The table comes from immuneACCESS by way of TCRdb, which keeps in-frame sequences with V and J called. Part of the clones is missing from these tables; in studies checked, under half for an unresolved V gene and the rest for unknown reasons. Clone size and V and J calls were adopted from that table, with D and trimming inferred from the DNA. Present in this sample are about 160,000 clones, around nine tenths of which were seen just once. In total, the top ten clones hold 2% to 2.5% of the sample.

Separate from the approximately 690-subject first cohort, the validation cohort of around 130 subjects was the group to which the donors belonged. Worth noting for this clone: The antigen this receptor binds is unknown. There are no base qualities to consult, and no much larger clone falls within one base.

Here the chain combines TRBV10-1 and TRBJ2-2; the central 10 bases match TRBD1. Sequenced: PBMCs. The clonotype originates from a woman younger than 30 in good health and CMV-seronegative. The bases read TGCGCCAGCAGTTACCGGACAGGGGGCACCGGGGAGCTGTTTTTT. Its amino acids are CASSYRTGGTGELFF.